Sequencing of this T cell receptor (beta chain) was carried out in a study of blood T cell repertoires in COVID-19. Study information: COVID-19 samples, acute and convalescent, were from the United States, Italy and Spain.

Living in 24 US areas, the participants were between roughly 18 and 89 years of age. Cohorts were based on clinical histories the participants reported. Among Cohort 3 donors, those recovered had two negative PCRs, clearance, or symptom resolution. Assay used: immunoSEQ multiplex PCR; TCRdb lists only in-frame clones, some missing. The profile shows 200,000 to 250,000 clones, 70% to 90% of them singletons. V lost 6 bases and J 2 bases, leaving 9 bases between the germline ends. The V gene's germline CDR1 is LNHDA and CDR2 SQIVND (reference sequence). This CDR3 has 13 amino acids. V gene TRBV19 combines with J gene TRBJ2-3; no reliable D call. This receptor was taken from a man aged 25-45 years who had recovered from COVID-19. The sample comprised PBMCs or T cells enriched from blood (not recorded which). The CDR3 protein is CASSITATDTQYF. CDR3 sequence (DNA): TGTGCCAGTAGCATTACAGCCACAGATACGCAGTATTTT.